These 17 T cell receptor beta chains were all obtained from the same sample, sequenced in a study of blood T cell repertoires in COVID-19. Profiling relied on immunoSEQ multiplex PCR, and the TCRdb table lists in-frame clones only, not all of them. In the table there are approximately 130,000 clones, 80% to 90% of which are singletons. Sequencing was carried out using peripheral blood. The receptor set was obtained from a human donor in a cohort sampled during active COVID-19.

In its sample, this clone was seen once. V and J are TRBV7-2 and TRBJ1-1, with D perhaps matching TRBD1 (6 bases). V shed 1 base and J shed 2 bases, with 11 bases lying between them. Looked up from germline, CDR1 is SGHTA and CDR2 is FQGNSA. This CDR3 spans 15 amino acids. CDR3 region: CASSLVAGANTEAFF. The CDR3 coding sequence is TGTGCCAGCAGCTTAGTGGCGGGGGCCAACACTGAAGCTTTCTTT.

This chain links TRBV14 with TRBJ2-7, with TRBD1 matching over 7 bases. CDR1 and CDR2 from the germline V gene are SGHDN and FVKESK. The CDR3 runs to 14 residues. Germline trimming cut 4 bases from V and 2 bases from J; bases unmatched to any gene: 5. In DNA, the CDR3 is TGTGCCAGCAGCCCTTGGACAGGAGCCTACGAGCAGTACTTC. Protein sequence: CASSPWTGAYEQYF.

The V and J genes are TRBV5-5 and TRBJ1-1; a weak D match, TRBD1 (6 bases). Per germline, CDR1 SGHKS and CDR2 YYEKEE (reference sequence). The CDR3 sequence is 16 residues long. V lost 4 bases and J 7 bases, leaving 23 bases between the germline ends. CDR3 region: CASSLGPGGLIFEAFF. CDR3 nucleotide sequence: TGTGCCAGCAGCCTAGGTCCGGGGGGCCTTATTTTTGAAGCTTTCTTT.

CDR3: CASRDPGGQGNYGYTF. CDR3 DNA sequence: TGTGCCAGCAGGGACCCTGGGGGACAGGGTAACTATGGCTACACCTTC. The genes are TRBV27 and TRBJ1-2; 9 bases align to TRBD1. Germline V gives CDR1 MNHEY, CDR2 SMNVEV (reference sequence). The CDR3 has 16 residues. V gave up 6 bases and J gave up 1 base; unmatched junction bases: 9.

This rearrangement joins TRBV5-8 to TRBJ2-4, with a possible D match to TRBD2 (5 bases). This CDR3 spans 17 amino acids. V was cut by 4 bases and J by 3 bases, with 20 bases left in between. Per germline, CDR1 SGHTS and CDR2 YDEGEE. The CDR3 DNA reads as TGTGCCAGCAGCCCCTTCCTACTAGAGTCAGTCAAAAACATTCAGTACTTC. This codes for CASSPFLLESVKNIQYF. Full variable domain (rest looked up from reference TRBV5-8 and TRBJ2-4): EAGVTQSPTHLIKTRGQQATLRCSPISGHTSVYWYQQALGLGLQFLLWYDEGEERNRGNFPPRFSGRQFPNYSSELNVNALELEDSALYLCASSPFLLESVKNIQYFGAGTRLSVL.

The chain recombines TRBV19 with TRBJ2-3; the D is unclear. V was shortened by 6 bases and J by 2 bases, with 15 bases between the two germline ends. The CDR3 runs 15 residues. Germline V gene lookup returns CDR1 LNHDA and CDR2 SQIVND (reference sequence). The DNA of the CDR3 is TGTGCCAGTAGCTACCGTACCCTTACCACAGATACGCAGTATTTT. Translated, it gives CASSYRTLTTDTQYF. Together with reference TRBV19 and TRBJ2-3, the CDR3 gives the full variable domain: DGGITQSPKYLFRKEGQNVTLSCEQNLNHDAMYWYRQDPGQGLRLIYYSQIVNDFQKGDIAEGYSVSREKKESFPLTVTSAQKNPTAFYLCASSYRTLTTDTQYFGPGTRLTVL.

The V and J genes are TRBV7-3 and TRBJ1-1; a possible D gene is TRBD1 (5 bases). CDR3 size: 13 residues. V shed 8 bases and J shed 5 bases, with 15 bases lying between them. CDR1 is SGHTA and CDR2 is FQGTGA in the germline V gene. In DNA, the CDR3 is TGTGCCAGCGGGGTCGGGGGGAAGACTGAAGCTTTCTTT. Residues: CASGVGGKTEAFF.

The rearrangement links TRBV4-1 to TRBJ2-7; D perhaps matches TRBD1 (5 bases). There are 14 residues in the CDR3. V lost 1 base, J lost 4 bases, and 11 bases lay in between. Germline V gene lookup returns CDR1 MGHRA and CDR2 YSYEKL. The CDR3 DNA reads as TGCGCCAGCAGCCAAGTGCAGGGATATTACGAGCAGTACTTC. Translation gives CASSQVQGYYEQYF.

J is TRBJ2-3 and V is TRBV18; TRBD2 agrees at 10 bases. J was trimmed by 0 bases and V by 2 bases; bases with no gene match: 11. Per germline, CDR1 KGHSH and CDR2 LQKENI. This CDR3 contains 19 residues. For the CDR3, the DNA is TGTGCCAGCTCACCAATCGGGCTAGCGGGGGCCATTAGCACAGATACGCAGTATTTT. Its protein is CASSPIGLAGAISTDTQYF. Variable domain in full (rest from reference TRBV18 and TRBJ2-3): NAGVMQNPRHLVRRRGQEARLRCSPMKGHSHVYWYRQLPEEGLKFMVYLQKENIIDESGMPKERFSAEFPKEGPSILRIQQVVRGDSAAYFCASSPIGLAGAISTDTQYFGPGTRLTVL.

V usage is TRBV7-2 and J usage is TRBJ1-5; no firm D call. The CDR3 consists of 13 residues. Germline CDR1 and CDR2: SGHTA and FQGNSA. Deletions cut 1 base from V and 6 bases from J, with 7 bases between. The CDR3 is CASSLDGSQPQHF. CDR3 DNA sequence: TGTGCCAGCAGCTTAGACGGTAGTCAGCCCCAGCATTTT.

V gene TRBV2 combines with J gene TRBJ2-1; the match to TRBD1 covers 8 bases. V lost 4 bases, J lost 0 bases, and 11 bases stayed unmatched. The CDR3 spans 18 residues. Germline V gene data show CDR1 as SNHLY and CDR2 as FYNNEI. The CDR3 region is CASSASAKTGVSYNEQFF. The DNA for the CDR3 is TGTGCCAGCAGTGCGAGCGCGAAGACAGGGGTCTCCTACAATGAGCAGTTCTTC. Looking up the rest from reference TRBV2 and TRBJ2-1 gives the full variable domain: EPEVTQTPSHQVTQMGQEVILRCVPISNHLYFYWYRQILGQKVEFLVSFYNNEISEKSEIFDDQFSVERPDGSNFTLKIRSTKLEDSAMYFCASSASAKTGVSYNEQFFGPGTRLTVL.

The sample holds a few counts of this clone. The gene calls are TRBV3-1 (or the pseudogene TRBV3-2) and TRBJ2-7, with TRBD1 identical over 7 bases. J lost 2 bases, V lost 8 bases, and 9 bases had no gene match. From germline, CDR1 is LGHDT and CDR2 YNNKEL (reference sequence). CDR3 size: 14 residues. The CDR3 nucleotides are TGTGCCAGCGCGACCGGGACAGCCACCTACGAGCAGTACTTC. Translated, it gives CASATGTATYEQYF.

This clone turned up a few times. The rearrangement links TRBV15 to TRBJ2-2, with D perhaps matching TRBD1 (5 bases). Per the germline V gene, CDR1 is LNHNV and CDR2 is YYDKDF (reference sequence). V dropped 2 bases and J dropped 0 bases, with 10 bases sitting between them. The CDR3 length is 16 residues. In nucleotides, the CDR3 is TGTGCCACCAGCAGAAGGGGAATGACGAACACCGGGGAGCTGTTTTTT. It translates to CATSRRGMTNTGELFF.

The rearrangement joins TRBV2 to TRBJ1-5; possible D gene TRBD1, 5 bases. The V end lost 7 bases, the J end lost 5 bases, and 12 bases lay between the germline ends. Germline V gives CDR1 SNHLY, CDR2 FYNNEI. The CDR3 extends over 13 amino acids. DNA for the CDR3: TGTGCCAGCAAGGACAATAGGGATCAGCCCCAGCATTTT. Its protein product is CASKDNRDQPQHF.

This sequence joins TRBV7-8 and TRBJ1-1, with D possibly being TRBD1 (6 bases). V lost 7 bases, J lost 2 bases, and 17 bases lay in between. CDR1 is SGHVS, CDR2 FQNEAQ, per germline. CDR3 size: 15 residues. The CDR3, as DNA: TGTGCCAGCACTTCCTTAACAGGGTCCAACACTGAAGCTTTCTTT. Its translation is CASTSLTGSNTEAFF.

The chain employs TRBV4-2 and TRBJ2-1; 9 positions match TRBD2. The CDR3 runs to 16 residues. The germline V gene encodes CDR1 LGHNA and CDR2 YNFKEQ. J gave up 7 bases and V 0 bases, and 7 bases lay outside the gene matches. The CDR3 DNA sequence: TGTGCCAGCAGCCAAGATAGGCGGGGGGGCCGGAATGAGCAGTTCTTC. Translating gives CASSQDRRGGRNEQFF.

The chain has TRBV13 and TRBJ1-5; no firm D call. Germline loops: CDR1 PRHDT, CDR2 FYEKMQ (reference sequence). The CDR3 spans 12 residues. Trimming shortened V by 8 bases and J by 5 bases, and 10 bases separated the two germline ends. CDR3 bases: TGTGCCAGCCGCATCGGAGATCAGCCCCAGCATTTT. Amino acid sequence: CASRIGDQPQHF.